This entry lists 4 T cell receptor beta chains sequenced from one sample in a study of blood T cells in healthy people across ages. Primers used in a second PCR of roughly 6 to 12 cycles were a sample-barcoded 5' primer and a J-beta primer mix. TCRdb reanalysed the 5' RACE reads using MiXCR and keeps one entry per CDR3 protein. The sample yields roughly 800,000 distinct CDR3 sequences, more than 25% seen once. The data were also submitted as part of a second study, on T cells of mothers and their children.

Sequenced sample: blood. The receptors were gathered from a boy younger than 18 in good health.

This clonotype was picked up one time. The CDR3 DNA follows: TGTGCCAGCAGCCCCCAGATCCGTTTAGACAATGAGCAGTTCTTC. Translation gives CASSPQIRLDNEQFF. The chain couples TRBV11-2 to TRBJ2-5, with D unresolved. The assigned J gene may be wrong: the sequence end matches TRBJ2-1 better. This CDR3 is built from 15 residues. Germline assignment: CDR1 SGHAT and CDR2 FQNNGV.

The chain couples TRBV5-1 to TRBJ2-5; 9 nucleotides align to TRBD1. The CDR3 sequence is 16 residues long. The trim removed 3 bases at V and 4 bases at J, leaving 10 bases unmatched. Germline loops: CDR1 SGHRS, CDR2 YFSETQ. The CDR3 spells CASSSEDRGGRETQYF. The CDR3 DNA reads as TGCGCCAGCAGCTCCGAGGACAGGGGAGGACGAGAGACCCAGTACTTC.

The CDR3 region is CSAGNVGLRESDQPQHF. CDR3 DNA sequence: TGCAGTGCAGGGAATGTGGGTTTAAGGGAGTCCGATCAGCCCCAGCATTTT. V usage is TRBV20-1 and J usage is TRBJ1-5; D not certain. Trimming removed 6 bases at V and 5 bases at J, with 26 bases between. The CDR3 is made up of 17 amino acids. The V gene's germline CDR1 is DFQATT and CDR2 SNEGSKA (reference sequence).

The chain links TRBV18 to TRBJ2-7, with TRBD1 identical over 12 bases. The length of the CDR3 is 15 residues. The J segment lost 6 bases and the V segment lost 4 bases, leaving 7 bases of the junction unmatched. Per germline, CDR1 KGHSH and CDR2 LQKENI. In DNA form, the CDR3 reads TGTGCCAGCTCACTTCCGGGACAGGGGGCGGTCGAGCAGTACTTC. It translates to CASSLPGQGAVEQYF.